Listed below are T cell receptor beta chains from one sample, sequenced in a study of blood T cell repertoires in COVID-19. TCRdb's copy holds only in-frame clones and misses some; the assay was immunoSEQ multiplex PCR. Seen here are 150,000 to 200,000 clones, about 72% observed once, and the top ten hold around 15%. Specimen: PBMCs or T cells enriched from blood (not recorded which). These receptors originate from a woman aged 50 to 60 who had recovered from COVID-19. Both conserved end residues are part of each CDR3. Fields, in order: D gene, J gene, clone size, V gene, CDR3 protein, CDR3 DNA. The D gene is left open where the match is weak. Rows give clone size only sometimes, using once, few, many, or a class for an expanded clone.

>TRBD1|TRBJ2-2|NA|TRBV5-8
CASSLTPQGVRAGELFF
TGTGCCAGCAGCTTGACCCCCCAGGGGGTACGAGCCGGGGAGCTGTTTTTT
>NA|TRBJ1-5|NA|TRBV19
CASSTSNQPQHF
TGTGCCAGTAGTACGAGCAATCAGCCCCAGCATTTT
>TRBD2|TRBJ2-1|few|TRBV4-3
CASSHTSAGYNEQFF
TGCGCCAGCAGCCATACTAGCGCGGGCTACAATGAGCAGTTCTTC
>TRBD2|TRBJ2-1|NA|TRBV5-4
CASSLAGRRNEQFF
TGTGCCAGCAGCTTGGCCGGGAGGCGGAATGAGCAGTTCTTC
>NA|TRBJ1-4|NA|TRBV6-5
CASSSYRSSNEKLFF
TGTGCCAGCAGTTCGTACAGGTCCTCTAATGAAAAACTGTTTTTT
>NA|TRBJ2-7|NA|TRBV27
CASSPRAVLYEQYF
TGTGCCAGCAGTCCCAGGGCGGTCTTATACGAGCAGTACTTC
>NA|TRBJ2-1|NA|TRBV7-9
CASSPRGGSRYNEQFF
TGTGCCAGCAGCCCCCGTGGGGGCTCGCGCTACAATGAGCAGTTCTTC
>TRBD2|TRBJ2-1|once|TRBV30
CAWSTTGGLNEQFF
TGTGCCTGGAGCACCACGGGGGGTCTAAATGAGCAGTTCTTC
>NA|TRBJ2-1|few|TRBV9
CASTDPPGASGRVYNEQFF
TGTGCCAGCACCGACCCCCCCGGAGCGTCGGGAAGGGTCTACAATGAGCAGTTCTTC
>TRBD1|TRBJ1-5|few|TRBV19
CASSIGPGQGSGWSNQPQHF
TGTGCCAGTAGTATCGGCCCGGGACAGGGGTCGGGCTGGAGCAATCAGCCCCAGCATTTT
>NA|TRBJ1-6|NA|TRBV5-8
CASSLSRGGDIYNSPLHF
TGTGCCAGCAGCTTGTCAAGGGGAGGGGATATATATAATTCACCCCTCCACTTT
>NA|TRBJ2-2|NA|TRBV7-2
CASSLTGPPDTGELFF
TGTGCCAGCAGCTTAACAGGGCCGCCGGACACCGGGGAGCTGTTTTTT
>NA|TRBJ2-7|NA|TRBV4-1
CASSQRSESMDEQYF
TGCGCCAGCAGCCAACGGAGCGAGTCTATGGACGAGCAGTACTTC
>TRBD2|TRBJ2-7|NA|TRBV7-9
CASSKWGVAGGRGEQYF
TGTGCCAGCAGCAAATGGGGTGTCGCGGGAGGACGAGGCGAGCAGTACTTC
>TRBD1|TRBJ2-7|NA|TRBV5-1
CASSLAGTGGRLAGEQYF
TGCGCCAGCAGCTTGGCCGGGACAGGGGGCCGTCTTGCGGGTGAGCAGTACTTC
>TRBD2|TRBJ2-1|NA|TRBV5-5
CASSLLGGTAYNEQFF
TGTGCCAGCAGCTTGTTGGGGGGGACGGCCTACAATGAGCAGTTCTTC
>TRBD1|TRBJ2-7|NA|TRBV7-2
CASSLGDRGESYEQYF
TGTGCCAGCAGCTTAGGGGACAGGGGAGAATCCTACGAGCAGTACTTC
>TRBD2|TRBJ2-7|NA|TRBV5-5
CASSLEGTSGSLGYEQYF
TGTGCCAGCAGCTTGGAAGGCACTAGCGGGAGTCTTGGCTACGAGCAGTACTTC
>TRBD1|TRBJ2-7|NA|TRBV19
CASSKQGQSAGEQYF
TGTGCCAGTAGTAAGCAGGGACAGTCAGCTGGGGAGCAGTACTTC
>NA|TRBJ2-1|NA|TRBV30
CAWSLNTRRNEQFF
TGTGCCTGGAGTCTCAATACTCGCCGCAATGAGCAGTTCTTC
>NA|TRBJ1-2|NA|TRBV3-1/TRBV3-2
CASSATGGFYGYTF
TGTGCCAGCAGCGCCACGGGAGGGTTCTATGGCTACACCTTC
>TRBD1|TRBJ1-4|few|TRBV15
CATSRQGAKVEKLFF
TGTGCCACCAGCAGACAGGGGGCGAAGGTTGAAAAACTGTTTTTT
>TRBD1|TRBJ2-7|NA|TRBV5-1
CASSIGTGPTYEQYF
TGCGCCAGCAGCATCGGGACAGGGCCGACCTACGAGCAGTACTTC
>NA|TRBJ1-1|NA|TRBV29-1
CSARRNTEAFF
TGCAGCGCCCGTCGGAACACTGAAGCTTTCTTT
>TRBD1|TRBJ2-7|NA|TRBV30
CAWSVGSTGGVKQYF
TGTGCCTGGAGTGTAGGGTCGACAGGGGGAGTTAAGCAGTACTTC
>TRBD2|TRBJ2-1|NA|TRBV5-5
CASSLVAGEQFF
TGTGCCAGCAGCTTGGTAGCGGGCGAGCAGTTCTTC
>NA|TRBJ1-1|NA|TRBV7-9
CASSLRGGIEAFF
TGTGCCAGCAGCTTACGGGGGGGCATTGAAGCTTTCTTT
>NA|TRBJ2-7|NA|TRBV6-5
CASSLSDRSYEQYF
TGTGCCAGCAGTCTCAGTGACAGGTCCTACGAGCAGTACTTC
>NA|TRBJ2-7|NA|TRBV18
CASSTVYEQYF
TGTGCCAGCTCAACTGTCTACGAGCAGTACTTC
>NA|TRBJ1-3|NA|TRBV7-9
CASSLKKSGDSGNTIYF
TGTGCCAGCAGCTTAAAGAAGTCGGGGGACTCTGGAAACACCATATATTTT
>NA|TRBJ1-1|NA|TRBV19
CASRAAVRSIEAFF
TGTGCCAGTAGGGCGGCAGTAAGGTCCATCGAAGCTTTCTTT
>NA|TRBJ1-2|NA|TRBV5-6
CASSEGGSRGYTF
TGTGCCAGCAGCGAAGGGGGTTCCCGTGGCTACACCTTC
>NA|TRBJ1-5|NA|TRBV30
CAWSVHTLNQPQHF
TGTGCCTGGAGTGTACACACCTTAAATCAGCCCCAGCATTTT
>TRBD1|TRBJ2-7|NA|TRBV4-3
CASSPTQQGAPSEQYF
TGCGCCAGCAGCCCGACCCAGCAGGGGGCTCCTAGTGAGCAGTACTTC
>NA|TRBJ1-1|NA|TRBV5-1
CASFLAPWDTEAFF
TGCGCCAGCTTTCTAGCCCCATGGGACACTGAAGCTTTCTTT
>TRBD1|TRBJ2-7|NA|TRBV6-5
CASRTPGGAGEQYF
TGTGCCAGCAGGACTCCAGGGGGCGCGGGGGAGCAGTACTTC
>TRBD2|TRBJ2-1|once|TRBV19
CASSPGLAGYEQFF
TGTGCCAGTAGTCCGGGACTAGCGGGATATGAGCAGTTCTTC
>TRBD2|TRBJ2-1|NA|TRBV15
CATSGERDLSYNEQFF
TGTGCCACCAGCGGAGAGCGGGACCTCTCCTACAATGAGCAGTTCTTC